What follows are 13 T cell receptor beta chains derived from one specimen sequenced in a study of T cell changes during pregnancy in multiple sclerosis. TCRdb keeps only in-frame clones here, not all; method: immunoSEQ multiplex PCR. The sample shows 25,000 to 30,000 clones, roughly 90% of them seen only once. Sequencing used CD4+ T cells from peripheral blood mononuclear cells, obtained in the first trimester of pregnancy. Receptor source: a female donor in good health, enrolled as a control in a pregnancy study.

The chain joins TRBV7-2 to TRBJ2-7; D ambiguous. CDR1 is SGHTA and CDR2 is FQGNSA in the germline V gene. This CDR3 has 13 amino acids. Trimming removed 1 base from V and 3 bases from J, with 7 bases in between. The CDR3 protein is CASSLEQDYEQYF. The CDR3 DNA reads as TGTGCCAGCAGCTTAGAGCAGGACTACGAGCAGTACTTC.

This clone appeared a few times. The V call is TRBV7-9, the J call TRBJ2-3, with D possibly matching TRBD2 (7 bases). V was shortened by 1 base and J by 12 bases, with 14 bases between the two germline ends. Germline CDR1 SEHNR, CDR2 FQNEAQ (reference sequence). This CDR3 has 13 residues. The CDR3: CASSLGPGGHQYF. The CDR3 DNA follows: TGTGCCAGCAGCTTAGGTCCGGGGGGCCATCAGTATTTT.

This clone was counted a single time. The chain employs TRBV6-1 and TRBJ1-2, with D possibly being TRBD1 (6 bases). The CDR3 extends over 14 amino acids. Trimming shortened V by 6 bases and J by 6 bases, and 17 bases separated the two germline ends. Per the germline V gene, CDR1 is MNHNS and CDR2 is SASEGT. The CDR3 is CASRYSGVEHGYTF. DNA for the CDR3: TGTGCCAGCAGATATTCAGGGGTTGAGCATGGCTACACCTTC.

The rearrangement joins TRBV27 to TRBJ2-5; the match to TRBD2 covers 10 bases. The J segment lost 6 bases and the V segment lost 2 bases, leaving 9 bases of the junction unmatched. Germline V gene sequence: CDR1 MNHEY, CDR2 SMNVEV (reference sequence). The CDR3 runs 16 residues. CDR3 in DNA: TGTGCCAGCAGTTTACAAGGTAGCGGGGGGAGACAGACCCAGTACTTC. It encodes CASSLQGSGGRQTQYF.

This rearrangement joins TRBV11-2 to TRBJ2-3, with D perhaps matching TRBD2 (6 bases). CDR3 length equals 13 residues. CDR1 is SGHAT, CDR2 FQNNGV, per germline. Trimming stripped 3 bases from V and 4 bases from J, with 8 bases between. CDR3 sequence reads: CASSFGGADTQYF. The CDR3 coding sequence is TGTGCCAGCAGCTTCGGGGGAGCAGATACGCAGTATTTT.

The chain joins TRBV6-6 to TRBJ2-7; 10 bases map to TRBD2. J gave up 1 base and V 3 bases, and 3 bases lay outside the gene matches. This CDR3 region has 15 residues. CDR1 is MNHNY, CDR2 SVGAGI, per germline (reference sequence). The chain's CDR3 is CASSYTSGVSYEQYF. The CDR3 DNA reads TGTGCCAGCAGTTATACTAGCGGGGTTTCCTACGAGCAGTACTTC.

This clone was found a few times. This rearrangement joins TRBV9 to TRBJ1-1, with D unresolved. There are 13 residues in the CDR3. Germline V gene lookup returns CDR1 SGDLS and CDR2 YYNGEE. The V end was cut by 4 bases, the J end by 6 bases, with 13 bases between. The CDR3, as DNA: TGTGCCAGCAGCCCAAGGAGTGGTGCTGAAGCTTTCTTT. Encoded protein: CASSPRSGAEAFF.

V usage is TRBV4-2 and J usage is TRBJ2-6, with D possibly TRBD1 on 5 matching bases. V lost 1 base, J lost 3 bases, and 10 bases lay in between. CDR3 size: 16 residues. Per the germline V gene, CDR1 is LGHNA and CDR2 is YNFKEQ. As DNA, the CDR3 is TGTGCCAGCAGCCAAGCCCAGGGCGGTGGGGCCAACGTCCTGACTTTC. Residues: CASSQAQGGGANVLTF.

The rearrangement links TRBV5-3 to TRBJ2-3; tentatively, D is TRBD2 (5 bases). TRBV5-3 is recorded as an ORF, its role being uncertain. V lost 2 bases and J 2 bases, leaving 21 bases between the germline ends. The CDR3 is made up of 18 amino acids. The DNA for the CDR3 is TGTGCCAGAAGCTTTGCGGGTAGGCCGGGTCCCAACACAGATACGCAGTATTTT. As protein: CARSFAGRPGPNTDTQYF.

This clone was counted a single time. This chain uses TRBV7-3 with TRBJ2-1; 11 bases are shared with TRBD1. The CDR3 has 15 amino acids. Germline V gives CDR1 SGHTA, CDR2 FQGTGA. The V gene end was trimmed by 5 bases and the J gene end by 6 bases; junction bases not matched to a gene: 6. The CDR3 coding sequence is TGTGCCAGCAGCGCCGGGACAGGGGGTACCAATGAGCAGTTCTTC. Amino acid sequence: CASSAGTGGTNEQFF.

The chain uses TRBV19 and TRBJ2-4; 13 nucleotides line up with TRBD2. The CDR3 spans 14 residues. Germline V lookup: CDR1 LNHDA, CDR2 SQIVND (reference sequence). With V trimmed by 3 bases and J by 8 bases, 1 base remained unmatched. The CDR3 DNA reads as TGTGCCAGTAGTATCGGACTAGCGGGAGACATTCAGTACTTC. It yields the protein CASSIGLAGDIQYF.

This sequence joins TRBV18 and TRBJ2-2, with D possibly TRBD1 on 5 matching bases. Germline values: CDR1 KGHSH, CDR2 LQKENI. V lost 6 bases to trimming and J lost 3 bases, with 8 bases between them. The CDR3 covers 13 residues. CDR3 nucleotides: TGTGCCAGCTCCCCCAGGGACACCGGGGAGCTGTTTTTT. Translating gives CASSPRDTGELFF. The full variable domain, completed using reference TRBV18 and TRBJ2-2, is NAGVMQNPRHLVRRRGQEARLRCSPMKGHSHVYWYRQLPEEGLKFMVYLQKENIIDESGMPKERFSAEFPKEGPSILRIQQVVRGDSAAYFCASSPRDTGELFFGEGSRLTVL.

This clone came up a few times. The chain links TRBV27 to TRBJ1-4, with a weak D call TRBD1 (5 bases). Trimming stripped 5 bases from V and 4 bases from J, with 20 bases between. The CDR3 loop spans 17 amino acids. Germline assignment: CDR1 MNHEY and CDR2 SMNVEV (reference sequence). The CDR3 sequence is CASSPRLRAGGNEKLFF. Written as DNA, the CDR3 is TGTGCCAGCAGTCCCCGTTTACGGGCGGGGGGTAATGAAAAACTGTTTTTT. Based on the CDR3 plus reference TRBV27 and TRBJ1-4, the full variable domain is EAQVTQNPRYLITVTGKKLTVTCSQNMNHEYMSWYRQDPGLGLRQIYYSMNVEVTDKGDVPEGYKVSRKEKRNFPLILESPSPNQTSLYFCASSPRLRAGGNEKLFFGSGTQLSVL.